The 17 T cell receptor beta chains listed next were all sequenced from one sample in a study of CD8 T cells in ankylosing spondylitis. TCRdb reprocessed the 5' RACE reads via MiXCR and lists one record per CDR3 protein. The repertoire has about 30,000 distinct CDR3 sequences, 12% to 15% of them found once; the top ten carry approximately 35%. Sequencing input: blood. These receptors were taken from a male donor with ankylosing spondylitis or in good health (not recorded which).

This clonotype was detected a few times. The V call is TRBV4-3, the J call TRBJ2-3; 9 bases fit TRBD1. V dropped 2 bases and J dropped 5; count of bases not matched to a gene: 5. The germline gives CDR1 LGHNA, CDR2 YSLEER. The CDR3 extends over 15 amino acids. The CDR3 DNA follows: TGCGCCAGCAGCCAATCCGGGACAGGGCAAGATACGCAGTATTTT. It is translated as CASSQSGTGQDTQYF.

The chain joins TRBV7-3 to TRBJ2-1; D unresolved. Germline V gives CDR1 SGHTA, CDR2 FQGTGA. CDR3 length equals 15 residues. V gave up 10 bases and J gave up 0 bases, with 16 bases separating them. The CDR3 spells CANPFPSGSYNEQFF. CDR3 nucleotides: TGTGCCAACCCCTTTCCGTCCGGCTCCTACAATGAGCAGTTCTTC.

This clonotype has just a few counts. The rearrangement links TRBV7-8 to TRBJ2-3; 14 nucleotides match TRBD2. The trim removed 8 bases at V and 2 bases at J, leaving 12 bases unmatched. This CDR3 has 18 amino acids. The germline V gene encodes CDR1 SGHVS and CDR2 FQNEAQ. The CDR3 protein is CASHGVGTSGGNTDTQYF. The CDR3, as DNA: TGTGCCAGCCACGGGGTCGGGACTAGCGGGGGAAACACAGATACGCAGTATTTT.

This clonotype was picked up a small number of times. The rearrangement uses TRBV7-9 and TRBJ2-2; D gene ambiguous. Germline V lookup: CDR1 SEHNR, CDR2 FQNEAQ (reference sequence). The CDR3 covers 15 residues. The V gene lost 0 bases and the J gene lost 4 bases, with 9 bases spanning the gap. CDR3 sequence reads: CASSLASLATGELFF. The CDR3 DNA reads TGTGCCAGCAGCTTAGCCAGCTTGGCCACCGGGGAGCTGTTTTTT.

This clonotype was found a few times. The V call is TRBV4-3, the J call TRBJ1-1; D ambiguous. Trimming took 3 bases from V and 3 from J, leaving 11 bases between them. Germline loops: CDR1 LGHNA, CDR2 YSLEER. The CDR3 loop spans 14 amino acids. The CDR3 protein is CASSQFGLYTEAFF. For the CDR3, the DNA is TGCGCCAGCAGCCAGTTTGGACTGTACACTGAAGCTTTCTTT.

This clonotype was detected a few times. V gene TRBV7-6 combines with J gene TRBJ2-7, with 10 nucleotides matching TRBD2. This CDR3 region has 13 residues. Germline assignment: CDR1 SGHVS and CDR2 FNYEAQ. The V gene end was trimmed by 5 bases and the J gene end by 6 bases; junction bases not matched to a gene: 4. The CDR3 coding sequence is TGTGCCAGCAGCAATAGCGGGAGGTCCGAGCAGTACTTC. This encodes CASSNSGRSEQYF.

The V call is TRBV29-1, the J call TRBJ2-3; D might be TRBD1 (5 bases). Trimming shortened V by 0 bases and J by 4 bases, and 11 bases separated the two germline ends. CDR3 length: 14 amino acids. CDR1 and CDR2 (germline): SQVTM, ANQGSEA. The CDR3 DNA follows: TGCAGCGTTGAAGAAGGGGCAGGGCCAGATACGCAGTATTTT. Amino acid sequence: CSVEEGAGPDTQYF.

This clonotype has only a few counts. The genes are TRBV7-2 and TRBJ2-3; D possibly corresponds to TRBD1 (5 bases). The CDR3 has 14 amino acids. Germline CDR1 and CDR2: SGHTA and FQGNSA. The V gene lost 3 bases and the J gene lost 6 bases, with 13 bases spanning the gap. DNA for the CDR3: TGTGCCAGCAGCTTGCTCAGGGATTGGGATACGCAGTATTTT. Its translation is CASSLLRDWDTQYF.

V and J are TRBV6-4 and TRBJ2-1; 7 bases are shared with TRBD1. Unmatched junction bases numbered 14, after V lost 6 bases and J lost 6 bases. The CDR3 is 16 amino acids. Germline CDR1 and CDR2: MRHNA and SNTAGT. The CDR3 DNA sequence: TGTGCCAGCAGCTCCTACAGGGGCTTGGGGATCAATGAGCAGTTCTTC. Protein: CASSSYRGLGINEQFF.

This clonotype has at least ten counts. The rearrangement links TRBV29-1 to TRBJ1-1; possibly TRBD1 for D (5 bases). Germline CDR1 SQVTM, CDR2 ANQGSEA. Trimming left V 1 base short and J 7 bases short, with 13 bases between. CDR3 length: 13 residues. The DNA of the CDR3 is TGCAGCGTTGAAGTGGCTGCGGGGGATGAAGCTTTCTTT. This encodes CSVEVAAGDEAFF.

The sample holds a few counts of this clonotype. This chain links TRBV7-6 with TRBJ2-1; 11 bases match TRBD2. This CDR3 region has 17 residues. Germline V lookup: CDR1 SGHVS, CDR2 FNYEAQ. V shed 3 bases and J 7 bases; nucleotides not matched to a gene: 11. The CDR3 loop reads CASSFNPGTSGRNEQFF. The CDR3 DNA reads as TGTGCCAGCAGCTTTAATCCCGGGACTAGCGGCCGAAATGAGCAGTTCTTC.

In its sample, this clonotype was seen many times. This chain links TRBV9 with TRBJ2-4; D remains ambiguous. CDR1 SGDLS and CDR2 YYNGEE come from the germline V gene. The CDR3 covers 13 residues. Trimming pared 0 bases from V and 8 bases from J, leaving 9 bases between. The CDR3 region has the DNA TGTGCCAGCAGCGTAGGTGGATCGGACATTCAGTACTTC. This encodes CASSVGGSDIQYF. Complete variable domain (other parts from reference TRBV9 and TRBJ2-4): DSGVTQTPKHLITATGQRVTLRCSPRSGDLSVYWYQQSLDQGLQFLIQYYNGEERAKGNILERFSAQQFPDLHSELNLSSLELGDSALYFCASSVGGSDIQYFGAGTRLSVL.

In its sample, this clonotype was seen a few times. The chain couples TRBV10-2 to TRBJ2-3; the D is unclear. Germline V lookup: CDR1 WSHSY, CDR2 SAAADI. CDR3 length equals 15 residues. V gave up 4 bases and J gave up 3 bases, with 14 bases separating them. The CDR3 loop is CASSVGLGGTDTQYF. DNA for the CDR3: TGCGCCAGCAGTGTTGGTCTCGGCGGAACAGATACGCAGTATTTT.

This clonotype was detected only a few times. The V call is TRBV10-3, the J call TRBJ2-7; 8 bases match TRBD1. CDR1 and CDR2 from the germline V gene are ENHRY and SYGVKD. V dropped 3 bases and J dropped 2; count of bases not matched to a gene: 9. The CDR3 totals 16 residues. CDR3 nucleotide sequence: TGTGCCATCAGTGACCATTGGACAGGGAGGCCCTACGAGCAGTACTTC. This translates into CAISDHWTGRPYEQYF.

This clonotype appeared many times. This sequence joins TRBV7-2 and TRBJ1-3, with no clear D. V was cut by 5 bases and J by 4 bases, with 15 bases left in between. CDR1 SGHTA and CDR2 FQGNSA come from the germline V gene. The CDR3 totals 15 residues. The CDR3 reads CASSQERITGNTIYF. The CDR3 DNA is TGTGCCAGCAGCCAAGAACGCATTACGGGAAACACCATATATTTT.

The CDR3 DNA is TGCAGCGCCGGGACCACACCCGAGCAGTACTTC. Translating gives CSAGTTPEQYF. The V and J genes are TRBV29-1 and TRBJ2-7; D could derive from TRBD1 or TRBD2 (5 bases each). The CDR3 has 11 amino acids. V was cut by 7 bases and J by 6 bases, with 13 bases left in between. The germline V gene encodes CDR1 SQVTM and CDR2 ANQGSEA.

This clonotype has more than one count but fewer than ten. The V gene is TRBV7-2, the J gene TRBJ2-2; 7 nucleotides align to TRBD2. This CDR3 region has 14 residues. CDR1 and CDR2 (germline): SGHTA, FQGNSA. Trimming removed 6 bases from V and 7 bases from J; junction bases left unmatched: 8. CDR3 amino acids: CASRGDYSGGELFF. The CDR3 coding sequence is TGTGCCAGCAGAGGGGACTACTCAGGCGGGGAGCTGTTTTTT.